This T cell receptor beta chain was identified during a study of early stage breast cancer tumors. About the study: About 80% of the 16 invasive tumors were ER+, PR+ and HER2-.

The data were produced by immunoSEQ multiplex PCR, yet TCRdb's version contains in-frame clones alone and is incomplete. The top ten clones hold less than 9% of a sample with 14,000 or so clones, roughly 83% of them seen once. Trimming at V came to 2 bases and at J to 7 bases, leaving 9 bases not matched to a gene. The CDR3 length is 14 residues. Germline values: CDR1 GTSNPN, CDR2 SVGIG (reference sequence). The TCR originated in a person aged 45 to 60 with breast cancer. The specimen sequenced was normal breast tissue next to the tumor. The chain carries TRBV30 and TRBJ1-2, with 8 bases lining up with TRBD1. CDR3 amino acids: CAWSPLETGAGYTF. The CDR3 nucleotides are TGTGCCTGGAGTCCCCTGGAGACAGGGGCTGGCTACACCTTC.